This TCR beta chain came from a study of beta chain features in type 1 diabetes. Every isolated RNA sample was fully reverse transcribed, so sequencing captured expressed TCRB transcripts. Clones were read by immunoSEQ multiplex PCR, and TCRdb kept only the in-frame ones, dropping some. The repertoire holds fewer than 25,000 clones, over 60% seen once, with roughly 2.2% in the top ten. The CDR3 has 12 amino acids. The V end lost 6 bases, the J end lost 7 bases, and 13 bases lay between the germline ends. In germline, CDR1 is SQVTM, CDR2 ANQGSEA. This TCR came from a woman aged 40 to 50 in good health. The chain carries TRBV29-1 and TRBJ1-5, with a tentative D call TRBD1 (5 bases). Sample: Tregs from blood. CDR3 region: CSVGRGDQPQHF. The CDR3, as DNA: TGCAGCGTGGGACGGGGGGACCAGCCCCAGCATTTT. Together with reference TRBV29-1 and TRBJ1-5, the CDR3 gives the full variable domain: SAVISQKPSRDICQRGTSLTIQCQVDSQVTMMFWYRQQPGQSLTLIATANQGSEATYESGFVIDKFPISRPNLTFSTLTVSNMSPEDSSIYLCSVGRGDQPQHFGDGTRLSIL.